The rows below give T cell receptor beta chains drawn from one sample of a study of blood T cell repertoires in COVID-19. Profiled with immunoSEQ multiplex PCR; TCRdb holds only in-frame clones, not every one. The repertoire consists of over 200,000 clones, with about nine tenths occurring once and the leading ten covering more than 9%. Material: peripheral blood. The receptors originated from a man aged 50-59 years with COVID-19, enrolled during active disease. Each CDR3 is given with its conserved first and last residue. A D gene is named only where the DNA matches it firmly. Size tells how often a clone was seen (once, few, many) or the class of an expanded clone, and some rows leave it out.

D gene: .; J gene: TRBJ1-2; clone size: once; V gene: TRBV6-2/TRBV6-3; CDR3 protein: CASSYPVGYNYGYTF; CDR3 DNA: TGTGCCAGCAGTTATCCAGTTGGTTATAACTATGGCTACACCTTC
D gene: TRBD1; J gene: TRBJ1-4; clone size: .; V gene: TRBV4-1; CDR3 protein: CASSQGRQGYNEKLFF; CDR3 DNA: TGCGCCAGCAGCCAAGGCAGACAGGGCTATAATGAAAAACTGTTTTTT
D gene: .; J gene: TRBJ1-1; clone size: .; V gene: TRBV6-2/TRBV6-3; CDR3 protein: CASSYPTGGGEAFF; CDR3 DNA: TGTGCCAGCAGTTACCCGACAGGAGGTGGTGAAGCTTTCTTT
D gene: TRBD1; J gene: TRBJ1-2; clone size: .; V gene: TRBV14; CDR3 protein: CASSLQGHYGYTF; CDR3 DNA: TGTGCCAGCAGCCTACAGGGGCACTATGGCTACACCTTC
D gene: TRBD1; J gene: TRBJ1-6; clone size: .; V gene: TRBV28; CDR3 protein: CASRPGTVPNSPLHF; CDR3 DNA: TGTGCCAGCAGACCTGGGACAGTCCCTAATTCACCCCTCCACTTT
D gene: TRBD1; J gene: TRBJ2-7; clone size: .; V gene: TRBV7-2; CDR3 protein: CAGAGTGAREQYF; CDR3 DNA: TGTGCCGGGGCGGGGACAGGGGCTAGGGAGCAGTACTTC
D gene: .; J gene: TRBJ1-1; clone size: .; V gene: TRBV2; CDR3 protein: CASSERGTLNTEAFF; CDR3 DNA: TGTGCCAGCAGTGAAAGAGGGACACTAAACACTGAAGCTTTCTTT
D gene: TRBD1; J gene: TRBJ2-7; clone size: once; V gene: TRBV20-1; CDR3 protein: CSASWDSRDEQYF; CDR3 DNA: TGCAGTGCTAGTTGGGACAGTCGCGACGAGCAGTACTTC
D gene: .; J gene: TRBJ2-2; clone size: .; V gene: TRBV7-3; CDR3 protein: CASRATGGTGELFF; CDR3 DNA: TGTGCCAGCAGGGCCACCGGAGGGACCGGGGAGCTGTTTTTT
D gene: .; J gene: TRBJ2-3; clone size: .; V gene: TRBV7-2; CDR3 protein: CASSPQPGLSTDTQYF; CDR3 DNA: TGTGCCAGCAGTCCCCAACCGGGACTGAGCACAGATACGCAGTATTTT
D gene: TRBD1; J gene: TRBJ1-2; clone size: .; V gene: TRBV18; CDR3 protein: CASSPQLVRGLTNYGYTF; CDR3 DNA: TGTGCCAGCTCACCACAGTTGGTCAGGGGGCTTACGAATTATGGCTACACCTTC
D gene: .; J gene: TRBJ2-7; clone size: .; V gene: TRBV7-9; CDR3 protein: CASSSPGHGLEQYF; CDR3 DNA: TGTGCCAGCAGCTCACCGGGACATGGGTTAGAGCAGTACTTC
D gene: .; J gene: TRBJ2-7; clone size: .; V gene: TRBV5-1; CDR3 protein: CASSLEARDYEQYF; CDR3 DNA: TGCGCCAGCAGCTTGGAGGCACGGGACTACGAGCAGTACTTC
D gene: .; J gene: TRBJ1-6; clone size: .; V gene: TRBV10-2; CDR3 protein: CASSESIRGFYNSPLHF; CDR3 DNA: TGCGCCAGCAGTGAGTCGATCCGCGGCTTCTATAATTCACCCCTCCACTTT
D gene: TRBD1; J gene: TRBJ1-2; clone size: .; V gene: TRBV6-5; CDR3 protein: CASSYMGQTHGYTF; CDR3 DNA: TGTGCCAGCAGTTACATGGGACAGACTCACGGCTACACCTTC
D gene: .; J gene: TRBJ2-7; clone size: .; V gene: TRBV19; CDR3 protein: CASSMTKTSPYEQYF; CDR3 DNA: TGTGCCAGTAGTATGACAAAGACCTCTCCCTACGAGCAGTACTTC
D gene: TRBD1; J gene: TRBJ1-4; clone size: few; V gene: TRBV19; CDR3 protein: CASTPRTGVAEKLFF; CDR3 DNA: TGTGCCAGTACCCCCAGGACAGGGGTGGCGGAAAAACTGTTTTTT
D gene: .; J gene: TRBJ1-3; clone size: .; V gene: TRBV9; CDR3 protein: CASSVGGRDYGNTIYF; CDR3 DNA: TGTGCCAGCAGCGTGGGGGGCAGGGACTATGGAAACACCATATATTTT
D gene: .; J gene: TRBJ2-1; clone size: .; V gene: TRBV5-1; CDR3 protein: CASSLLGQRSSYNEQFF; CDR3 DNA: TGCGCCAGCAGCTTGTTAGGACAGCGGAGCTCCTACAATGAGCAGTTCTTC
D gene: .; J gene: TRBJ1-6; clone size: few; V gene: TRBV7-9; CDR3 protein: CASSLYPSPLHF; CDR3 DNA: TGTGCCAGCAGCTTATATCCTTCACCCCTCCACTTT
D gene: TRBD1; J gene: TRBJ2-7; clone size: few; V gene: TRBV28; CDR3 protein: CASSPVGQGIEQYF; CDR3 DNA: TGTGCCAGCAGCCCAGTGGGACAGGGGATCGAGCAGTACTTC
D gene: .; J gene: TRBJ2-7; clone size: .; V gene: TRBV21-1; CDR3 protein: CASSNGTLTSYEQYF; CDR3 DNA: TGTGCCAGCAGCAACGGGACACTGACCTCCTACGAGCAGTACTTC
D gene: TRBD2; J gene: TRBJ2-7; clone size: once; V gene: TRBV18; CDR3 protein: CASSSGTSGSVSYEQYF; CDR3 DNA: TGTGCCAGCTCATCCGGGACTAGCGGGAGCGTCTCCTACGAGCAGTACTTC
D gene: TRBD1; J gene: TRBJ2-3; clone size: .; V gene: TRBV7-9; CDR3 protein: CASSLGQGARTDTQYF; CDR3 DNA: TGTGCCAGCAGCCTGGGGCAGGGGGCGCGCACAGATACGCAGTATTTT
D gene: TRBD2; J gene: TRBJ2-3; clone size: .; V gene: TRBV9; CDR3 protein: CASSVVPGGRSTDTQYF; CDR3 DNA: TGTGCCAGCAGCGTAGTTCCGGGGGGGCGATCCACAGATACGCAGTATTTT
D gene: TRBD1; J gene: TRBJ1-4; clone size: .; V gene: TRBV18; CDR3 protein: CASSLQGNSEKLFF; CDR3 DNA: TGTGCCAGCTCCTTACAGGGGAACTCTGAAAAACTGTTTTTT
D gene: TRBD1; J gene: TRBJ1-2; clone size: medium-sized; V gene: TRBV29-1; CDR3 protein: CSVDPQGARGYTF; CDR3 DNA: TGCAGCGTTGACCCACAGGGGGCGCGTGGCTACACCTTC
D gene: TRBD2; J gene: TRBJ2-1; clone size: few; V gene: TRBV7-2; CDR3 protein: CASSLESVSGAEQFF; CDR3 DNA: TGTGCCAGCAGCTTAGAGAGCGTTAGCGGGGCCGAGCAGTTCTTC
D gene: TRBD1; J gene: TRBJ2-1; clone size: .; V gene: TRBV27; CDR3 protein: CASSLGQGSYNEQFF; CDR3 DNA: TGTGCCAGCAGTCTGGGACAGGGATCCTACAATGAGCAGTTCTTC
D gene: .; J gene: TRBJ1-4; clone size: few; V gene: TRBV6-6; CDR3 protein: CASSYFGTQNEKLFF; CDR3 DNA: TGTGCCAGCAGTTACTTTGGGACACAAAATGAAAAACTGTTTTTT
D gene: .; J gene: TRBJ2-3; clone size: .; V gene: TRBV7-3; CDR3 protein: CASSLRGGFRDTQYF; CDR3 DNA: TGTGCCAGCAGCTTAAGGGGGGGCTTCCGAGATACGCAGTATTTT
D gene: TRBD1; J gene: TRBJ1-2; clone size: .; V gene: TRBV3-1/TRBV3-2; CDR3 protein: CASSPGQENGGYTF; CDR3 DNA: TGTGCCAGCAGCCCGGGACAGGAGAACGGTGGCTACACCTTC
D gene: TRBD1; J gene: TRBJ1-6; clone size: .; V gene: TRBV2; CDR3 protein: CASRRDRVDNSPLHF; CDR3 DNA: TGTGCCAGCAGGCGAGACAGGGTTGATAATTCACCCCTCCACTTT
D gene: .; J gene: TRBJ2-7; clone size: .; V gene: TRBV5-1; CDR3 protein: CASSLDTSNYEQYF; CDR3 DNA: TGCGCCAGCAGCTTGGACACCTCGAACTACGAGCAGTACTTC
D gene: TRBD1; J gene: TRBJ1-2; clone size: .; V gene: TRBV3-1/TRBV3-2; CDR3 protein: CASSQGGQGGISYTF; CDR3 DNA: TGTGCCAGCAGCCAAGGCGGACAGGGAGGTATTAGCTACACCTTC
D gene: TRBD1; J gene: TRBJ1-1; clone size: .; V gene: TRBV19; CDR3 protein: CASMSGGSTEAFF; CDR3 DNA: TGTGCCAGTATGTCAGGGGGCTCGACTGAAGCTTTCTTT
D gene: TRBD1; J gene: TRBJ2-5; clone size: .; V gene: TRBV7-2; CDR3 protein: CASGKRDRVSQTQYF; CDR3 DNA: TGTGCCAGCGGAAAACGGGACAGGGTTTCTCAGACCCAGTACTTC
D gene: .; J gene: TRBJ1-1; clone size: .; V gene: TRBV5-4; CDR3 protein: CASSLMGGRVTEAFF; CDR3 DNA: TGTGCCAGCAGCTTGATGGGGGGGCGCGTCACTGAAGCTTTCTTT
D gene: TRBD2; J gene: TRBJ2-1; clone size: few; V gene: TRBV7-2; CDR3 protein: CASSLGGSGGYNEQFF; CDR3 DNA: TGTGCCAGCAGCTTAGGGGGTAGCGGGGGGTACAATGAGCAGTTCTTC
D gene: TRBD2; J gene: TRBJ2-7; clone size: .; V gene: TRBV4-3; CDR3 protein: CASSQGAGGSYEQYF; CDR3 DNA: TGCGCCAGCAGCCAAGGGGCGGGGGGGTCCTACGAGCAGTACTTC
D gene: .; J gene: TRBJ1-5; clone size: .; V gene: TRBV24-1; CDR3 protein: CATSEGRQGWGGNQPQHF; CDR3 DNA: TGTGCCACCAGTGAGGGTCGTCAGGGTTGGGGGGGCAATCAGCCCCAGCATTTT
D gene: .; J gene: TRBJ1-2; clone size: .; V gene: TRBV6-2/TRBV6-3; CDR3 protein: CASSPISGVPYGYTF; CDR3 DNA: TGTGCCAGCAGTCCAATATCAGGGGTACCCTATGGCTACACCTTC